The clone carrying this TCR beta chain showed up just a few times. The record originates from a study of blood T cell repertoires in COVID-19. The CDR3 contains 17 residues. Germline trimming cut 7 bases from V and 2 bases from J; bases unmatched to any gene: 12. Looked up from germline, CDR1 is SNHLY and CDR2 is FYNNEI. This table comes from immunoSEQ multiplex PCR, and its TCRdb copy is limited to in-frame clones, with some not included. The sample lists some 130,000 clones, approximately 86% occurring once. This sequence was found in a woman aged 70 to 79 with COVID-19, enrolled during active disease. Source material: peripheral blood. V usage is TRBV2 and J usage is TRBJ2-1, with 9 bases that match TRBD2. CDR3 bases: TGTGCCAGCAAAGCGGGGGGTCTACTAGATGCCTACAATGAGCAGTTCTTC. It translates to CASKAGGLLDAYNEQFF.